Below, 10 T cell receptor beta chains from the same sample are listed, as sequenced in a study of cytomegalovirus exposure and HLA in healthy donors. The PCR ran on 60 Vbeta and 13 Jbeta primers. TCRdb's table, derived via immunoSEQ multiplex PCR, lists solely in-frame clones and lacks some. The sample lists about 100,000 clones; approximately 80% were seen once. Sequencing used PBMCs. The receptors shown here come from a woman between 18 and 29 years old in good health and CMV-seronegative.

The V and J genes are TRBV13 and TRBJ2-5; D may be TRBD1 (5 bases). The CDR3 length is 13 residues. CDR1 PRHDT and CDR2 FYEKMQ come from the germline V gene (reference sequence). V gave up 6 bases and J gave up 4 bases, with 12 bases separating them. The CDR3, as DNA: TGTGCCAGCAGACGGAGACAGATAGAGACCCAGTACTTC. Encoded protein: CASRRRQIETQYF.

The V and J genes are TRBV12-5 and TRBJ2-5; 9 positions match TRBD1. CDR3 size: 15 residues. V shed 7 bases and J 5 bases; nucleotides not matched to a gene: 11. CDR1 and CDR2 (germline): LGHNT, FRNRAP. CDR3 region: CASARGQGSRETQYF. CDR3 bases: TGTGCTAGTGCCCGGGGACAGGGATCCCGCGAGACCCAGTACTTC. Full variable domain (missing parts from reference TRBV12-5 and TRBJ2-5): DARVTQTPRHKVTEMGQEVTMRCQPILGHNTVFWYRQTMMQGLELLAYFRNRAPLDDSGMPKDRFSAEMPDATLATLKIQPSEPRDSAVYFCASARGQGSRETQYFGPGTRLLVL.

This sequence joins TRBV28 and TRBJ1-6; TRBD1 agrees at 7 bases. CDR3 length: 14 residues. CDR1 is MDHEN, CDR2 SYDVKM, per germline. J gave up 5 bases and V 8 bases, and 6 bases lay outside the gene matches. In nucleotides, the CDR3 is TGTGCCAGCCGGGACAGCGGTAATAATTCACCCCTCCACTTT. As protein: CASRDSGNNSPLHF.

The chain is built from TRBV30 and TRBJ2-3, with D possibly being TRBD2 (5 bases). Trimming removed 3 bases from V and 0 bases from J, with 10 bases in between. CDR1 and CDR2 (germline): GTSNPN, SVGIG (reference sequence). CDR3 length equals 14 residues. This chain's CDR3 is CAWREGPSTDTQYF. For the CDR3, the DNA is TGTGCCTGGAGAGAGGGCCCTAGCACAGATACGCAGTATTTT.

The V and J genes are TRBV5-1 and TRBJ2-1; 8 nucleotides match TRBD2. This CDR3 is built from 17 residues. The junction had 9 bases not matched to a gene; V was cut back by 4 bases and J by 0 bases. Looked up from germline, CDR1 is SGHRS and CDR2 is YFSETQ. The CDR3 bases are TGCGCCAGCAGCCGAAATAGCGGGGCGAGCTCCTACAATGAGCAGTTCTTC. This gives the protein CASSRNSGASSYNEQFF.

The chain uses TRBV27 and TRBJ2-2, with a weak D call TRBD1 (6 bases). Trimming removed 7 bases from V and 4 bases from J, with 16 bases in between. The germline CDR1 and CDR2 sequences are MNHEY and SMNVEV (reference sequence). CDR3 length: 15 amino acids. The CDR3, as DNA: TGTGCCAGCACCGAAGCCGGGACACCCACCGGGGAGCTGTTTTTT. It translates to CASTEAGTPTGELFF.

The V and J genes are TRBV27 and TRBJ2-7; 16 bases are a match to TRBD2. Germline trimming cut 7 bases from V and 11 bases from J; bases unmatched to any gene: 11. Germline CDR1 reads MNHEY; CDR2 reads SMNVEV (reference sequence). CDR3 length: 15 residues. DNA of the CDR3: TGTGCCAGCAAGTCAATATCCGGGACTAGCGGGAGGGAGTACTTC. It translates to CASKSISGTSGREYF.

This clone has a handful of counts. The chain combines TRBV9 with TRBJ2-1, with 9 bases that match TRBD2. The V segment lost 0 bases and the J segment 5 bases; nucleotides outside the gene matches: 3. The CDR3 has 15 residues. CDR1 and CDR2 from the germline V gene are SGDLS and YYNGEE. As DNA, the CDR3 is TGTGCCAGCAGCGTAGGCGGGAGGGGTGACAATGAGCAGTTCTTC. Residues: CASSVGGRGDNEQFF.

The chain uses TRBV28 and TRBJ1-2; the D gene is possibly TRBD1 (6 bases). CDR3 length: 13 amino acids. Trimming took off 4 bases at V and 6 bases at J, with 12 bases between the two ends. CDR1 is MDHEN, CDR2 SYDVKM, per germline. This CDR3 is CASSYQGLDGYTF. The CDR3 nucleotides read TGTGCCAGCAGTTACCAGGGGCTCGATGGCTACACCTTC.

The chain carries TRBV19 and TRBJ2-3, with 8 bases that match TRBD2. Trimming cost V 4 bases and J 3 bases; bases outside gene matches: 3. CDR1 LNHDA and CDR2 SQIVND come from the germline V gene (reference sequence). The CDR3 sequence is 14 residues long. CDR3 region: CASSRGTRTDTQYF. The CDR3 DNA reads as TGTGCCAGTAGTAGAGGGACTAGGACAGATACGCAGTATTTT.